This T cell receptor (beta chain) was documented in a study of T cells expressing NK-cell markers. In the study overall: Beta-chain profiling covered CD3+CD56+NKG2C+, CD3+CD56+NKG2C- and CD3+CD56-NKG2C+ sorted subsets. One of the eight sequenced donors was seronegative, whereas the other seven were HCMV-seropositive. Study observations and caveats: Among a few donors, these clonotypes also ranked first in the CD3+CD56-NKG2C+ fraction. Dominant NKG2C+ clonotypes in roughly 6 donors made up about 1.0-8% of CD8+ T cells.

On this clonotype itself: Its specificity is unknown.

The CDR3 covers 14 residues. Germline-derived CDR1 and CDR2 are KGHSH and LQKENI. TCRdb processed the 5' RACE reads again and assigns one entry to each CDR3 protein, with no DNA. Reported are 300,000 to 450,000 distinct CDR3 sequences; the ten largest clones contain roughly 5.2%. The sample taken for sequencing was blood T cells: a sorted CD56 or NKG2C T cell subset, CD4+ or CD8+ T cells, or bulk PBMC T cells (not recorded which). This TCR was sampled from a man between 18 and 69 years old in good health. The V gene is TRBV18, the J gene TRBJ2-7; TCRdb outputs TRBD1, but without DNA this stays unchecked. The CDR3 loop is CASSPPGQTYEQYF.